One and the same sample provided the 8 T cell receptor beta chains below, sequenced in a study of CD8 T cells in Susac syndrome. Random hexamers were used to reverse transcribe an amount of roughly 0.45 to 1 ug RNA. Each CDR3 protein is one row after TCRdb ran MiXCR on the immunoSEQ multiplex PCR reads. The sample lists about 80,000 distinct CDR3 sequences, around 94% occurring once. Specimen: CD8+ T cells from PBMCs. Receptor source: a human donor in good health.

The chain links TRBV24-1 to TRBJ2-1, with TRBD1 identical over 9 bases. This CDR3 is built from 15 residues. The V gene end was trimmed by 9 bases and the J gene end by 5 bases; junction bases not matched to a gene: 10. Germline-derived CDR1 and CDR2 are KGHDR and SFDVKD. The CDR3 DNA is TGTGCCACCGGTAGTTGGACAGGGGACCACAATGAGCAGTTCTTC. This gives the protein CATGSWTGDHNEQFF.

This chain links TRBV4-1 with TRBJ2-2; 7 positions match TRBD1. The junction had 10 bases not matched to a gene; V was cut back by 1 base and J by 11 bases. The germline gives CDR1 MGHRA, CDR2 YSYEKL. This CDR3 contains 15 residues. In DNA form, the CDR3 reads TGCGCCAGCAGCCAAGGGGGACAGCTCCCTCCCGAGCTGTTTTTT. Its translation: CASSQGGQLPPELFF.

V gene TRBV27 combines with J gene TRBJ2-3, with 13 bases identical to TRBD2. This CDR3 is built from 18 residues. CDR1 and CDR2 (germline): MNHEY, SMNVEV (reference sequence). V was pared by 3 bases and J by 2 bases, with 8 bases of the junction left unmatched. CDR3 in amino acids: CASSFPLAGGPTTDTQYF. CDR3 coding DNA: TGTGCCAGCAGTTTTCCACTAGCGGGAGGGCCTACCACAGATACGCAGTATTTT.

J is TRBJ2-3 and V is TRBV15; TRBD1 matches at 8 bases. CDR1 is LNHNV and CDR2 is YYDKDF in the germline V gene (reference sequence). Trimming removed 0 bases from V and 0 bases from J; junction bases left unmatched: 20. The CDR3 runs 22 residues. CDR3 amino acids: CATSRDGPVDTMDRASTDTQYF. The CDR3 DNA is TGTGCCACCAGCAGAGATGGCCCCGTAGATACGATGGACAGGGCGAGCACAGATACGCAGTATTTT.

This clonotype was observed once. This chain connects TRBV27 to TRBJ1-2, with TRBD1 matching over 8 bases. The CDR3 covers 16 residues. V dropped 5 bases and J dropped 6; count of bases not matched to a gene: 14. Per the germline V gene, CDR1 is MNHEY and CDR2 is SMNVEV (reference sequence). Here the CDR3 DNA reads TGTGCCAGCAGTCCCAACCCTTACCAGGGGGCGCATGGCTACACCTTC. It translates to CASSPNPYQGAHGYTF.

The rearrangement uses TRBV7-9 and TRBJ2-1; the D gene is possibly TRBD1 (5 bases). Germline lookup yields CDR1 SEHNR and CDR2 FQNEAQ (reference sequence). Trimming took 5 bases from V and 0 from J, leaving 14 bases between them. CDR3 length equals 16 residues. CDR3: CASSPDSSSSYNEQFF. The CDR3 nucleotides read TGTGCCAGCAGCCCAGACAGTTCGAGCTCCTACAATGAGCAGTTCTTC.

The sample holds one count of this clonotype. The V gene is TRBV4-3, the J gene TRBJ1-1, with TRBD1 as a possible D gene (5 bases). Germline-derived CDR1 and CDR2 are LGHNA and YSLEER. CDR3 length: 15 amino acids. V lost 1 base to trimming and J lost 1 base, with 10 bases between them. The CDR3 nucleotides are TGCGCCAGCAGCCAAGGCTACAGGACGAACACTGAAGCTTTCTTT. Translating it yields CASSQGYRTNTEAFF.

The rearrangement joins TRBV29-1 to TRBJ2-7; no clear D gene. V was cut by 3 bases and J by 0 bases, with 12 bases left in between. Germline V gene sequence: CDR1 SQVTM, CDR2 ANQGSEA. This CDR3 contains 14 residues. The CDR3 DNA reads TGCAGCGTTGAGGGTCTTGGCGTCTCCTACGAGCAGTACTTC. This sequence encodes CSVEGLGVSYEQYF.